This TCR beta chain is drawn from a study of T cells in pancreatic ductal adenocarcinoma. The study's findings and limits: Tumor-versus-blood clonality comparisons may be biased toward lower tumor diversity. Tumor samples had fewer productive templates and approximately 8.8-fold fewer unique clonotypes than blood. Blood clonality (roughly 0.072) did not differ significantly from tumor (about 0.112).

CDR1 and CDR2 from the germline V gene are SGHTS and YDEGEE. V dropped 1 base and J dropped 2 bases, with 7 bases sitting between them. The CDR3 extends over 13 amino acids. This clone appeared a single time. Its target is not known. Assay: immunoSEQ multiplex PCR; the TCRdb copy retains only in-frame clones and omits some. The sample gives approximately 18,000 clones, around nine tenths of which show up once; roughly 0.91% is in the top ten. No neoadjuvant therapy was given to the selected pancreatic ductal adenocarcinoma patients before their surgery. This TCR was recovered from a human donor with pancreatic ductal adenocarcinoma. Sequences were obtained from PBMCs. The chain recombines TRBV5-8 with TRBJ2-7; maybe TRBD1 (5 bases). CDR3 in DNA: TGTGCCAGCAGCTTGACAGGAGCCTACGAGCAGTACTTC. Amino acid sequence: CASSLTGAYEQYF.